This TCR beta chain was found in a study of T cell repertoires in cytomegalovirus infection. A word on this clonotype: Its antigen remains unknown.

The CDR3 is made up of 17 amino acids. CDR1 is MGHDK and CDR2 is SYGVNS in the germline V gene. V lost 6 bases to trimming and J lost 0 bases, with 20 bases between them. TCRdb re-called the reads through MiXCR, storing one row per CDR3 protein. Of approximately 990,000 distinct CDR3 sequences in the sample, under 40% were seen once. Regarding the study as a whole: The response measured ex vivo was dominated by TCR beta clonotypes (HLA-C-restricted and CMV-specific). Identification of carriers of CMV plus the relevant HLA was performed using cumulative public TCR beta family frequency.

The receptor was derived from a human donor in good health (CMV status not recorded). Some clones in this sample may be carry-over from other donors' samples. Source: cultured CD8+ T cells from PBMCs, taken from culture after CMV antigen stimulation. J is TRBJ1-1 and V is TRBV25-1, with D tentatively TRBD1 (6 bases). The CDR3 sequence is CASRGTGAGSMNTEAFF. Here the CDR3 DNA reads TGTGCCAGCAGGGGGACGGGGGCCGGGAGTATGAACACTGAAGCTTTCTTT.